This TCR beta chain was profiled in a study of blood T cell repertoires in COVID-19. Study-level information: Donors in the United States, Italy and Spain gave samples during acute or convalescent COVID-19.

The CDR3 loop spans 14 amino acids. Germline-derived CDR1 and CDR2 are SGHNT and YENEEA. V trimming: 3 bases; J trimming: 2 bases; junction bases outside the gene matches: 1. How the authors handled the data: Estimates of nucleated cell counts were drawn from the amplification of reference gene primers. Data came from immunoSEQ multiplex PCR; TCRdb stores just in-frame clones and leaves some out. That table supplies the V and J calls and clone size; D and trimming were determined from the DNA. The table shows about 99,000 clones, with 70% to 90% occurring only once. The receptor was derived from a man aged 45 to 65 in a cohort sampled during active COVID-19. The rearrangement links TRBV11-3 to TRBJ2-1, with 7 bases aligning to TRBD2. Material for sequencing was peripheral blood. CDR3 sequence reads: CASSFGLAYNEQFF. The CDR3 bases are TGTGCCAGCAGCTTTGGACTAGCCTACAATGAGCAGTTCTTC.